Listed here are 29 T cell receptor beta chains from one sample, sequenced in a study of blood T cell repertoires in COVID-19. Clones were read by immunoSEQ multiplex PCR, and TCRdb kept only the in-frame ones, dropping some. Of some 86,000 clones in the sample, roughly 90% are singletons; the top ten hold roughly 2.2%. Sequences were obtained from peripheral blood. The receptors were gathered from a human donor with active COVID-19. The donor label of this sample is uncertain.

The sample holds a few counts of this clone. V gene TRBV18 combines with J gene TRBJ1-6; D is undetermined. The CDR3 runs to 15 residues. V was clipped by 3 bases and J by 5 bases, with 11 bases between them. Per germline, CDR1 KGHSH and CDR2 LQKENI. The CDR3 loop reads CASSPLGVDNSPLHF. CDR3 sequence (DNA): TGTGCCAGCTCACCTCTCGGGGTGGATAATTCACCCCTCCACTTT.

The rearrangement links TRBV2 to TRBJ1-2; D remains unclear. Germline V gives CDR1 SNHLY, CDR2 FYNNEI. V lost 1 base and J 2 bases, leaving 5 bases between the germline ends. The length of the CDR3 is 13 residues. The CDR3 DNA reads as TGTGCCAGCAGTGAAGGTCTAAACTATGGCTACACCTTC. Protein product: CASSEGLNYGYTF.

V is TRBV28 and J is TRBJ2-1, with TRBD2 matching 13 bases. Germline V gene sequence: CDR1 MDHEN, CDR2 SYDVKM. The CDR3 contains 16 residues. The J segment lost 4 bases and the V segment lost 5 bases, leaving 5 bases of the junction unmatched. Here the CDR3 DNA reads TGTGCCAGCAGTCAACCGACTAGCGGGGGGTACAATGAGCAGTTCTTC. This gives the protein CASSQPTSGGYNEQFF.

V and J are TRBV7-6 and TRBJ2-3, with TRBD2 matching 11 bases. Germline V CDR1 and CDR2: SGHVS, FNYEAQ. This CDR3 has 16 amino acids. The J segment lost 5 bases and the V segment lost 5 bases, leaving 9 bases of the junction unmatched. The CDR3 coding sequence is TGTGCCAGCAGCATCGGGACTAGCGGTATGGAAGATACGCAGTATTTT. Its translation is CASSIGTSGMEDTQYF.

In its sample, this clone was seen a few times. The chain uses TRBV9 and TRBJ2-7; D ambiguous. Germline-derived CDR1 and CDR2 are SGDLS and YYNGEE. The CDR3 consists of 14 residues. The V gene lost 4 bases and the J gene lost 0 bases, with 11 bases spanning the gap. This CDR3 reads CASSLRSGSYEQYF. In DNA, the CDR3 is TGTGCCAGCAGCCTCCGTTCCGGCTCCTACGAGCAGTACTTC.

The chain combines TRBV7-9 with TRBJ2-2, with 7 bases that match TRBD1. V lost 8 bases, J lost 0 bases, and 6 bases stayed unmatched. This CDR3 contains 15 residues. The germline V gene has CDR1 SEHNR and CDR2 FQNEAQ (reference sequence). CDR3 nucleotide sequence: TGTGCCAGCTTACCTGGGACAGCGAACACCGGGGAGCTGTTTTTT. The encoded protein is CASLPGTANTGELFF.

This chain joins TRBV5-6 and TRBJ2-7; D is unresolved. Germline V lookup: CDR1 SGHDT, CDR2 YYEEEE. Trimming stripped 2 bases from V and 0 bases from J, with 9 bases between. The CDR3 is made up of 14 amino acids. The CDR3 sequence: CASSFLQSSYEQYF. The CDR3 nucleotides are TGTGCCAGCAGCTTCTTACAGAGCTCCTACGAGCAGTACTTC.

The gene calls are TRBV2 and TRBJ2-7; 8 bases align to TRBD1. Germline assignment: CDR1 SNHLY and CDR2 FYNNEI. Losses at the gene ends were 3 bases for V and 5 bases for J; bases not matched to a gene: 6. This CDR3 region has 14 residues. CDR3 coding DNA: TGTGCCAGCAGTGATCGGCAGGGGGCCAACGAGCAGTACTTC. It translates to CASSDRQGANEQYF. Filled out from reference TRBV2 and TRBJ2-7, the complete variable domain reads EPEVTQTPSHQVTQMGQEVILRCVPISNHLYFYWYRQILGQKVEFLVSFYNNEISEKSEIFDDQFSVERPDGSNFTLKIRSTKLEDSAMYFCASSDRQGANEQYFGPGTRLTVT.

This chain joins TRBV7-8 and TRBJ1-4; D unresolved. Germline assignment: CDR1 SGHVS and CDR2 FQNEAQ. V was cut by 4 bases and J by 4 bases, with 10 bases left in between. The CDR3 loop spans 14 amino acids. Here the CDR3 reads CASSSRRSNEKLFF. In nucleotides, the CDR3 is TGTGCCAGCAGCTCACGGAGAAGTAATGAAAAACTGTTTTTT.

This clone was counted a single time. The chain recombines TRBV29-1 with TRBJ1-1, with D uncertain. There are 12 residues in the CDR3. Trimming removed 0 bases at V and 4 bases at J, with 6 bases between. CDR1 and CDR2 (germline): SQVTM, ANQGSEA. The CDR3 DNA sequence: TGCAGCGTTGAAGAGGGCCGCACTGAAGCTTTCTTT. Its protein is CSVEEGRTEAFF.

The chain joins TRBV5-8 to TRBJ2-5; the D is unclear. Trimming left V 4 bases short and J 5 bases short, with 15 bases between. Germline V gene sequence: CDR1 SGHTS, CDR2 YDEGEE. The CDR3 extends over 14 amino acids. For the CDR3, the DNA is TGTGCCAGCAGCAAGGAATCGGGTCGGGAGACCCAGTACTTC. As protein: CASSKESGRETQYF.

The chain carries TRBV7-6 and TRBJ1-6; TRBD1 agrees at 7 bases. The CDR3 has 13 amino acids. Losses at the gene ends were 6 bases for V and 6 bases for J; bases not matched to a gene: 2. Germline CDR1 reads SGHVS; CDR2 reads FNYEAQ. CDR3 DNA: TGTGCCAGCAGGCGGGACAGTAATTCACCCCTCCACTTT. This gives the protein CASRRDSNSPLHF.

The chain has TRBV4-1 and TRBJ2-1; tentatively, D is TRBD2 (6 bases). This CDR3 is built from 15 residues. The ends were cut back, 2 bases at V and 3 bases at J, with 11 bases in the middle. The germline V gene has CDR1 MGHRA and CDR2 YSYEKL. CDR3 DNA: TGCGCCAGCAGCCAAACTAGCCAGGGCTACAATGAGCAGTTCTTC. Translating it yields CASSQTSQGYNEQFF.

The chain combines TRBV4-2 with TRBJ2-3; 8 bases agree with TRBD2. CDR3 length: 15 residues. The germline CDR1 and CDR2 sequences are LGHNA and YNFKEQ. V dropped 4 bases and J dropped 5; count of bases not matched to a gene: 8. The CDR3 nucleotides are TGTGCCAGCAGCCCGTCGATCGGGGGGGAAGATACGCAGTATTTT. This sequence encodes CASSPSIGGEDTQYF.

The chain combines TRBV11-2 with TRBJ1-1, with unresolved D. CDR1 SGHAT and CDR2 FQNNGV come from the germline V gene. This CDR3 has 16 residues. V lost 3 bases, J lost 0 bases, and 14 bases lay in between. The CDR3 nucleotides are TGTGCCAGCAGCTTGGTCCCCTCCCGGGTGAACACTGAAGCTTTCTTT. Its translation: CASSLVPSRVNTEAFF.

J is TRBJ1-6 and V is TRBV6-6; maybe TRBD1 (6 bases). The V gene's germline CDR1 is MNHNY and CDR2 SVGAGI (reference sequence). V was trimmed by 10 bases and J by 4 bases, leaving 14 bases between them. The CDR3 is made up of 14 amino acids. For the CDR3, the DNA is TGTGCCACCAAGCGGACAGATTATAATTCACCCCTCCACTTT. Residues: CATKRTDYNSPLHF.

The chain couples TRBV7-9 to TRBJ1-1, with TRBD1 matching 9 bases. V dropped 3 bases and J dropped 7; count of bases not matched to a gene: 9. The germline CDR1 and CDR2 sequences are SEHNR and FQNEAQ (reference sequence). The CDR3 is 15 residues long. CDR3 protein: CASSLTTGQGFEAFF. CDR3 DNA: TGTGCCAGCAGCTTGACGACAGGACAGGGGTTTGAAGCTTTCTTT.

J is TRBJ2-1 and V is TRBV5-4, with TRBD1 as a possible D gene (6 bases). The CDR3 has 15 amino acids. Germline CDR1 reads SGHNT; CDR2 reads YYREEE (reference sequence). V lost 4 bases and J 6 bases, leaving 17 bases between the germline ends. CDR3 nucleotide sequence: TGTGCCAGCAGCCCGGGGTGGCAGGGGAGCAATGAGCAGTTCTTC. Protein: CASSPGWQGSNEQFF.

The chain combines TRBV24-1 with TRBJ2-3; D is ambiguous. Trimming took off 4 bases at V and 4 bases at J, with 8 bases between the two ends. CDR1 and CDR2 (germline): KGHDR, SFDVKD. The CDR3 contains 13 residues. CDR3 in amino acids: CATSDRPSDTQYF. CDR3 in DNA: TGTGCCACCAGTGACCGTCCTTCAGATACGCAGTATTTT.

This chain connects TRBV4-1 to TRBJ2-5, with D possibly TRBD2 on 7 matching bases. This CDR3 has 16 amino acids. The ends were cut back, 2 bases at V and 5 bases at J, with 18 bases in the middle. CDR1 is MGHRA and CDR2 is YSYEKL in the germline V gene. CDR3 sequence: CASSQSFAGAAETQYF. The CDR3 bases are TGCGCCAGCAGCCAATCATTTGCGGGGGCGGCGGAGACCCAGTACTTC.

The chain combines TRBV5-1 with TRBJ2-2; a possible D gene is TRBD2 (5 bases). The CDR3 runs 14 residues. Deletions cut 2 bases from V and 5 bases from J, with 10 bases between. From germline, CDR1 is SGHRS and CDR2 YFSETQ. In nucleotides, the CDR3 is TGCGCCAGCAGCTTAACTCGGGAAACCGGGGAGCTGTTTTTT. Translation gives CASSLTRETGELFF. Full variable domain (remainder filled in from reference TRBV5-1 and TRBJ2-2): KAGVTQTPRYLIKTRGQQVTLSCSPISGHRSVSWYQQTPGQGLQFLFEYFSETQRNKGNFPGRFSGRQFSNSRSEMNVSTLELGDSALYLCASSLTRETGELFFGEGSRLTVL.

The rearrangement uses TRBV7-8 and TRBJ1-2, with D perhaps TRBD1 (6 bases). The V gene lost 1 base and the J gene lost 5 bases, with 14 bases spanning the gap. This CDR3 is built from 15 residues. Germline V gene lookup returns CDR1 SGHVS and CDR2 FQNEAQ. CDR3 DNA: TGTGCCAGCAGCTTAGGGGACACCGACGCGTATGGCTACACCTTC. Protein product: CASSLGDTDAYGYTF.

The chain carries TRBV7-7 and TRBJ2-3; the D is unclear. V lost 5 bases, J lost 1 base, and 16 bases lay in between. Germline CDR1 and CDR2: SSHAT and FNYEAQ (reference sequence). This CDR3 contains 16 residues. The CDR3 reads CASSPVLGAGTDTQYF. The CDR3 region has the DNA TGTGCCAGCAGCCCCGTCCTAGGCGCGGGCACAGATACGCAGTATTTT.

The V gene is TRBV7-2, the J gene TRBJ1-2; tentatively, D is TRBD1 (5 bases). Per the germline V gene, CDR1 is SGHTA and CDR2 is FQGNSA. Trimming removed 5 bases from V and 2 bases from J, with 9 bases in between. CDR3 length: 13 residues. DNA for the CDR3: TGTGCCAGCAGCCCCAGGGTAAACTATGGCTACACCTTC. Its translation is CASSPRVNYGYTF.

CDR3 loop: CASSWGEREGSYNEQFF. The DNA of the CDR3 is TGCGCCAGCAGCTGGGGGGAGCGGGAAGGCTCCTACAATGAGCAGTTCTTC. V usage is TRBV5-1 and J usage is TRBJ2-1; 7 bases are shared with TRBD2. Germline assignment: CDR1 SGHRS and CDR2 YFSETQ. J gave up 0 bases and V 3 bases, and 9 bases lay outside the gene matches. The CDR3 contains 17 residues.

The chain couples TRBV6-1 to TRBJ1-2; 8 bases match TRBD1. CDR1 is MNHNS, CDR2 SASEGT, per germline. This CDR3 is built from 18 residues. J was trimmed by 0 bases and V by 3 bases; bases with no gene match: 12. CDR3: CASSEDWTGLLANYGYTF. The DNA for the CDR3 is TGTGCCAGCAGTGAGGACTGGACAGGGCTGTTAGCTAACTATGGCTACACCTTC.

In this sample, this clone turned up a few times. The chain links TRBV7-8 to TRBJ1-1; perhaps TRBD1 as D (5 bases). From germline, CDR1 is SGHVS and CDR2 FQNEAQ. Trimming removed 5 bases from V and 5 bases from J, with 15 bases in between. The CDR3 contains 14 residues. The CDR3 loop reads CASSPRGGWTEAFF. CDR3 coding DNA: TGTGCCAGCAGCCCAAGGGGCGGATGGACTGAAGCTTTCTTT.

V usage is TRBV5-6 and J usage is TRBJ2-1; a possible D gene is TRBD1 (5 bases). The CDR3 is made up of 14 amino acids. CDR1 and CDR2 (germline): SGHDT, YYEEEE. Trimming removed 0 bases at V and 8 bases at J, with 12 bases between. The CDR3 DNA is TGTGCCAGCAGCTTGGGCCGGGTAGGGGATGAGCAGTTCTTC. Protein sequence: CASSLGRVGDEQFF.

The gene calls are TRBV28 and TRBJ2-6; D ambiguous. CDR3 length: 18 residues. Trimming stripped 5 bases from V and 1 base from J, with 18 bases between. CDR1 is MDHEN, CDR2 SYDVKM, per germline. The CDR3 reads CASSPDMMPFSGANVLTF. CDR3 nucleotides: TGTGCCAGCAGTCCAGACATGATGCCTTTTTCTGGGGCCAACGTCCTGACTTTC.